The 20 T cell receptor beta chains below were found in one sample sequenced in a study of cytomegalovirus exposure and HLA in healthy donors. Both 60 Vbeta primers and 13 Jbeta primers went into the PCR. The data were produced by immunoSEQ multiplex PCR, yet TCRdb's version contains in-frame clones alone and is incomplete. Of about 130,000 clones in the sample, approximately 74% are singletons; the top ten hold under 8.5%. The sequenced sample consisted of PBMCs. The receptors here all came from a male donor in good health and CMV-seronegative.

The chain links TRBV21-1 to TRBJ2-3; the table's D call, TRBD1, has no DNA check behind it. TRBV21-1 has pseudogene status. The CDR3 has 14 amino acids. DNA for the CDR3: TGTGCCAGCAGAGACAGGGGGAGCACAGATACGCAGTATTTT. This gives the protein CASRDRGSTDTQYF.

This clone turned up a few times. The chain carries TRBV25-1 and TRBJ2-2; D gene uncertain. V was clipped by 0 bases and J by 5 bases, with 13 bases between them. CDR3 size: 16 residues. Germline V lookup: CDR1 MGHDK, CDR2 SYGVNS. Here the CDR3 DNA reads TGTGCCAGCAGTGAATATAGAACGGGTGGTACCGGGGAGCTGTTTTTT. Amino acid sequence: CASSEYRTGGTGELFF.

This clone was counted a few times. The rearrangement joins TRBV28 to TRBJ1-3, with 10 bases that match TRBD1. CDR1 MDHEN and CDR2 SYDVKM come from the germline V gene. This CDR3 region has 14 residues. After removal of 10 bases from V and 1 base from J, the junction contained 4 bases not matched to a gene. The CDR3 protein is CAIRTGGSGNTIYF. DNA of the CDR3: TGTGCCATCCGGACAGGGGGTTCTGGAAACACCATATATTTT.

V and J are TRBV5-1 and TRBJ2-7; maybe TRBD1 (5 bases). Germline V CDR1 and CDR2: SGHRS, YFSETQ. V was trimmed by 0 bases and J by 3 bases, leaving 7 bases between them. The CDR3 spans 13 residues. As DNA, the CDR3 is TGCGCCAGCAGCTTGGCAGGGTACTACGAGCAGTACTTC. This codes for CASSLAGYYEQYF.

The chain couples TRBV9 to TRBJ2-2; a weak D match, TRBD1 (6 bases). The CDR3 is 15 residues long. Germline V gene lookup returns CDR1 SGDLS and CDR2 YYNGEE. Trimming removed 0 bases at V and 4 bases at J, with 10 bases between. CDR3 nucleotides: TGTGCCAGCAGCGTAGTTATGGACAGCACCGGGGAGCTGTTTTTT. Its protein is CASSVVMDSTGELFF. The full variable domain, with the rest looked up from reference TRBV9 and TRBJ2-2, is DSGVTQTPKHLITATGQRVTLRCSPRSGDLSVYWYQQSLDQGLQFLIQYYNGEERAKGNILERFSAQQFPDLHSELNLSSLELGDSALYFCASSVVMDSTGELFFGEGSRLTVL.

A single count supports this clone. The chain has TRBV10-3 and TRBJ2-2; D might be TRBD1 (6 bases). Germline V CDR1 and CDR2: ENHRY, SYGVKD. This CDR3 is 14 amino acids long. V lost 1 base and J 7 bases, leaving 10 bases between the germline ends. Here the CDR3 reads CAISEFQGNGELFF. The DNA for the CDR3 is TGTGCCATCAGTGAGTTTCAGGGGAACGGGGAGCTGTTTTTT.

The chain links TRBV5-6 to TRBJ2-7, with TRBD2 matching over 8 bases. CDR1 is SGHDT and CDR2 is YYEEEE in the germline V gene. The CDR3 has 18 amino acids. V lost 0 bases, J lost 0 bases, and 11 bases stayed unmatched. CDR3: CASSLAGELAESSYEQYF. The CDR3 nucleotides read TGTGCCAGCAGCTTGGCCGGGGAACTAGCGGAGAGCTCCTACGAGCAGTACTTC.

This clone occurred a few times. The chain uses TRBV19 and TRBJ2-1; perhaps TRBD2 as D (6 bases). The CDR3 contains 16 residues. Trimming stripped 4 bases from V and 0 bases from J, with 13 bases between. Looked up from germline, CDR1 is LNHDA and CDR2 is SQIVND (reference sequence). The CDR3 reads CASSRGDLSSYNEQFF. In DNA, the CDR3 is TGTGCCAGTAGTAGGGGGGACTTGAGCTCCTACAATGAGCAGTTCTTC.

The genes are TRBV23-1 and TRBJ2-3; TRBD2 matches at 9 bases. Being an ORF, TRBV23-1 has a function that is uncertain. CDR3 length equals 15 residues. V trimming: 4 bases; J trimming: 0 bases; junction bases outside the gene matches: 2. The CDR3 here is CASSPTSGSTDTQYF. CDR3 sequence (DNA): TGCGCCAGCAGTCCAACTAGCGGGAGCACAGATACGCAGTATTTT.

This clone occurred a few times. This chain links TRBV11-3 with TRBJ2-1; 7 bases align to TRBD1. CDR1 SGHNT and CDR2 YENEEA come from the germline V gene. This CDR3 is built from 13 residues. The junction had 3 bases not matched to a gene; V was cut back by 5 bases and J by 5 bases. The DNA for the CDR3 is TGTGCCAGCAGCCCACAGGGGAACAATGAGCAGTTCTTC. This gives the protein CASSPQGNNEQFF.

V is TRBV5-1 and J is TRBJ2-7, with D possibly being TRBD1 (6 bases). Looked up from germline, CDR1 is SGHRS and CDR2 is YFSETQ. The CDR3 runs 15 residues. Trimming cost V 7 bases and J 1 base, with 18 bases left between them. The CDR3 DNA reads as TGCGCCAGCGGGACCGGGACACTGGGATCCTACGAGCAGTACTTC. Protein product: CASGTGTLGSYEQYF.

V gene TRBV4-2 combines with J gene TRBJ1-2, with D perhaps TRBD1 (6 bases). V lost 0 bases, J lost 3 bases, and 11 bases lay in between. CDR1 is LGHNA, CDR2 YNFKEQ, per germline. The length of the CDR3 is 15 residues. CDR3: CASSQDTGSYYGYTF. Here the CDR3 DNA reads TGTGCCAGCAGCCAAGATACAGGGAGTTACTATGGCTACACCTTC.

The V call is TRBV9, the J call TRBJ2-7; 7 bases are a match to TRBD2. Germline-derived CDR1 and CDR2 are SGDLS and YYNGEE. CDR3 length: 15 amino acids. Trimming removed 4 bases from V and 7 bases from J; junction bases left unmatched: 14. For the CDR3, the DNA is TGTGCCAGCAGCCTTCATAGCGGGTGGGGGAGAGAGCAGTACTTC. Translation: CASSLHSGWGREQYF. Full variable domain (rest looked up from reference TRBV9 and TRBJ2-7): DSGVTQTPKHLITATGQRVTLRCSPRSGDLSVYWYQQSLDQGLQFLIQYYNGEERAKGNILERFSAQQFPDLHSELNLSSLELGDSALYFCASSLHSGWGREQYFGPGTRLTVT.

This clone occurred a few times. The chain combines TRBV18 with TRBJ2-7, with 10 bases aligning to TRBD2. CDR3 length: 14 residues. With V trimmed by 5 bases and J by 3 bases, 4 bases remained unmatched. Germline CDR1 reads KGHSH; CDR2 reads LQKENI. The CDR3 region is CASSTRTSGYEQYF. In DNA form, the CDR3 reads TGTGCCAGCTCAACCCGGACTAGCGGCTACGAGCAGTACTTC.

The chain carries TRBV7-8 and TRBJ1-1; TRBD1 might be the D (6 bases). The CDR3 covers 17 residues. CDR1 SGHVS and CDR2 FQNEAQ come from the germline V gene. Trimming removed 5 bases at V and 0 bases at J, with 19 bases between. The CDR3 reads CASSPLPYRELNTEAFF. Written as DNA, the CDR3 is TGTGCCAGCAGCCCCCTGCCGTACAGGGAATTGAACACTGAAGCTTTCTTT.

The chain is built from TRBV7-8 and TRBJ2-3, with D perhaps matching TRBD2 (6 bases). Trimming pared 1 base from V and 4 bases from J, leaving 15 bases between. The CDR3 contains 16 residues. CDR1 and CDR2 (germline): SGHVS, FQNEAQ. The CDR3 protein is CASSLGTLAGSDTQYF. Here the CDR3 DNA reads TGTGCCAGCAGCTTAGGAACCCTGGCGGGGTCAGATACGCAGTATTTT.

The V gene is TRBV10-3, the J gene TRBJ2-6; tentatively, D is TRBD2 (5 bases). The V and J ends lost 4 bases and 0 bases respectively, with 10 bases between them. The CDR3 runs 16 residues. Germline V gene data show CDR1 as ENHRY and CDR2 as SYGVKD. The CDR3 here is CAISVDGVSGANVLTF. The CDR3, as DNA: TGTGCCATCAGTGTCGACGGGGTCTCTGGGGCCAACGTCCTGACTTTC.

This chain joins TRBV4-2 and TRBJ2-7; 7 nucleotides match TRBD1. CDR3 size: 16 residues. The germline V gene encodes CDR1 LGHNA and CDR2 YNFKEQ. V shed 1 base, J shed 4 bases, and the junction held 10 bases outside the gene matches. The CDR3 loop reads CASSQAPMGQTYEQYF. The CDR3 bases are TGTGCCAGCAGCCAAGCACCCATGGGACAGACGTACGAGCAGTACTTC.

V gene TRBV5-1 combines with J gene TRBJ2-3; D call uncertain. Per the germline V gene, CDR1 is SGHRS and CDR2 is YFSETQ. This CDR3 is built from 14 residues. V was trimmed by 6 bases and J by 2 bases, leaving 13 bases between them. The CDR3 is CASTPFPSTDTQYF. The CDR3 DNA reads TGCGCCAGCACCCCCTTCCCGTCCACAGATACGCAGTATTTT.

CDR3 loop: CASSLGIAATGELFF. CDR3 bases: TGTGCCAGCAGCTTGGGGATAGCGGCTACCGGGGAGCTGTTTTTT. This chain joins TRBV5-5 and TRBJ2-2; possibly TRBD2 for D (6 bases). Germline V gene sequence: CDR1 SGHKS, CDR2 YYEKEE (reference sequence). The CDR3 extends over 15 amino acids. V lost 0 bases and J 5 bases, leaving 11 bases between the germline ends.